Shown below are 5 T cell receptor beta chains from a single sample sequenced in a study of response to subunit inactivated influenza vaccine. TCRdb reprocessed the RT-PCR reads via MiXCR and lists one record per CDR3 protein. The repertoire consists of hundreds of thousands of distinct CDR3 sequences, with about 11% occurring once and the leading ten covering approximately 11%. The same data also contributed to another study, on T cells expressing NK-cell markers. That paper notes: TCR beta cDNA was generated via 5'RACE template switching incorporating UMIs.

The input for sequencing was PBMCs from blood, taken on the day of vaccination. All receptors derive from a man aged 50 or older who received an inactivated influenza vaccine.

V usage is TRBV2 and J usage is TRBJ2-2; TRBD2 might be the D (6 bases). The CDR3 is made up of 13 amino acids. V was trimmed by 10 bases and J by 2 bases, leaving 11 bases between them. Germline V lookup: CDR1 SNHLY, CDR2 FYNNEI. CDR3 region: CATSGLNTGELFF. The CDR3 nucleotides are TGTGCCACCAGCGGGTTAAACACCGGGGAGCTGTTTTTT.

This clonotype was seen ten or more times. The V and J genes are TRBV12-3 or TRBV12-4 and TRBJ2-1; D ambiguous. The CDR3 consists of 13 residues. Trimming stripped 1 base from V and 6 bases from J, with 7 bases between. The CDR3: CASSLGSTNEQFF. The CDR3 nucleotides read TGTGCCAGCAGTTTAGGGTCCACCAATGAGCAGTTCTTC.

At least ten counts were recorded for this clonotype. V usage is TRBV5-1 and J usage is TRBJ2-1, with 9 bases identical to TRBD2. This CDR3 has 16 residues. V lost 0 bases, J lost 10 bases, and 11 bases stayed unmatched. Germline CDR1 is SGHRS and CDR2 is YFSETQ. DNA of the CDR3: TGCGCCAGCAGCTTGGCTCCCGCCGGGACTAGCAACGAGCAGTTCTTC. Residues: CASSLAPAGTSNEQFF. Filled out from reference TRBV5-1 and TRBJ2-1, the complete variable domain reads KAGVTQTPRYLIKTRGQQVTLSCSPISGHRSVSWYQQTPGQGLQFLFEYFSETQRNKGNFPGRFSGRQFSNSRSEMNVSTLELGDSALYLCASSLAPAGTSNEQFFGPGTRLTVL.

This clonotype was found a few times. The chain employs TRBV2 and TRBJ2-3; D is ambiguous. CDR3 length equals 13 residues. V lost 8 bases, J lost 2 bases, and 11 bases lay in between. CDR1 and CDR2 from the germline V gene are SNHLY and FYNNEI. For the CDR3, the DNA is TGTGCCAGCTGCCCGGAAAACACAGATACGCAGTATTTT. It is translated as CASCPENTDTQYF. The whole variable domain, filled in from reference TRBV2 and TRBJ2-3, reads EPEVTQTPSHQVTQMGQEVILRCVPISNHLYFYWYRQILGQKVEFLVSFYNNEISEKSEIFDDQFSVERPDGSNFTLKIRSTKLEDSAMYFCASCPENTDTQYFGPGTRLTVL.

In its sample, this clonotype was seen a few times. V and J are TRBV18 and TRBJ2-5, with a weak D call TRBD2 (5 bases). CDR1 is KGHSH, CDR2 LQKENI, per germline. V lost 3 bases to trimming and J lost 5 bases, with 10 bases between them. The CDR3 loop spans 13 amino acids. The CDR3 DNA reads TGTGCCAGCTCACCCCGAGAGGGTGAGACCCAGTACTTC. Protein: CASSPREGETQYF.